Sequencing of this T cell receptor (beta chain) was carried out in a study of blood T cell repertoires in COVID-19 (dated by TCRdb to 2018 to 2020). For the study in its entirety: Collaborator samples came from the United States, Italy and Spain and covered acute and convalescent phases of COVID-19. The material from the prospective study consisted of cDNA or gDNA derived from T cells, B-cell-depleted T cells, or PBMCs. Subjects who had been exposed to COVID-19, were actively infected with it, or had recovered from it provided the deeply sampled blood TCRbeta repertoires that made up the dataset. A freely available public database, intended as a resource for researchers studying the immune response to SARS-CoV-2, is where the repertoires were released. Samples came from the ongoing ImmuneRACE study (first 160 participants) plus 1,254 subjects from 6 global collaborators. The sample metadata nearly always contained a de-identified subject ID, COVID-19 status, age in years and sex. Where available, HLA class I and class II types were obtained from metadata supplied by the sample provider rather than from assay-based typing.

From the cysteine up to the phenylalanine, the CDR3 has a length of 17 residues. Solely the CDR3 DNA is kept, with 51 bases framed from the first base. V and J are trimmed by 5 bases and 2 bases, and the gene matches miss 8 bases of the junction. CDR1 and CDR2 were assigned from the germline V gene as SGHTA and FQGNSA. TCRbeta CDR3 regions were amplified from genomic DNA by means of the immunoSEQ Assay, a bias-controlled multiplex PCR. The published analysis was carried out like this. Nucleated cell counts per sample were estimated from amplification of reference gene primers within the assay. Sequence reads were collapsed and filtered to measure the absolute abundance of every unique TCRbeta CDR3 rearrangement. For each sample, productive Simpson clonality was calculated by taking the square root of Simpson's diversity index across productive rearrangements. What TCRdb holds here is the immuneACCESS table cut down to in-frame rearrangements. Part of the clones is not present; checked against another copy, under half of the missing clones reflect an unresolved V gene, and the others are unexplained. The V and J calls and clone size were taken over from that table, and D and trimming were inferred from the DNA. Within this sample are some 130,000 clones, with over 75% of them counted one time only. Of the sample, around 9.9% falls within the top ten clones.

Each collaborating institution followed its own protocols to collect whole blood in K2EDTA tubes. For TCRbeta analysis, collaborators shipped samples in one of three forms: frozen whole blood, isolated PBMCs, or DNA extracted from either of those sample types. A remark on this clone: Its antigen remains unidentified. No base qualities exist here, and no much larger clone lies one base off it.

Study-wide conclusions, independent of this receptor: The amount of clinical and demographic metadata varied by source and participant and was provided uncurated.

Sequencing was done on a sample of peripheral blood. This receptor was taken from a man older than 75 with acute or convalescent COVID-19. The chain was built from TRBV7-2 and TRBJ1-3; the central 11 bases match TRBD1. The CDR3 protein: CASSDRTGGAAGNTIYF. The nucleotide sequence reads TGTGCCAGCAGCGATCGGACAGGGGGCGCCGCTGGAAACACCATATATTTT.